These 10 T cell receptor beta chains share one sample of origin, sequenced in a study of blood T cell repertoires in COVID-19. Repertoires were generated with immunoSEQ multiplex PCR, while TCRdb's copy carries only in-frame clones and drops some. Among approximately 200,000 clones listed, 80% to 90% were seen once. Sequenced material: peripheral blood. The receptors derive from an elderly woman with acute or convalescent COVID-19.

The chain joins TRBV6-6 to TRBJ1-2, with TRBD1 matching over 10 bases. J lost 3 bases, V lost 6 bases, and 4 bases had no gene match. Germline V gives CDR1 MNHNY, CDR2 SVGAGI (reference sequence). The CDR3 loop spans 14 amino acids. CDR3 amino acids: CASRWTGGDYGYTF. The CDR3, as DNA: TGTGCCAGCAGATGGACAGGGGGGGACTATGGCTACACCTTC.

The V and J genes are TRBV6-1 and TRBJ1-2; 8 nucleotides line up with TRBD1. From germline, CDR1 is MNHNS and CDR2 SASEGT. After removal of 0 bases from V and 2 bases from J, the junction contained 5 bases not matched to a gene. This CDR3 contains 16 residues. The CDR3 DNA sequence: TGTGCCAGCAGTGAAGCTGGGAGGACAGGGAACTATGGCTACACCTTC. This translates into CASSEAGRTGNYGYTF.

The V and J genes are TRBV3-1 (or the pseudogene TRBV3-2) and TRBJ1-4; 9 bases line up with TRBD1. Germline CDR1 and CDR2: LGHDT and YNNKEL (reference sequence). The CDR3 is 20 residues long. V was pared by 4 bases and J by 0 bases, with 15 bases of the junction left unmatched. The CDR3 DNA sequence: TGTGCCAGCAGCCTTTCGCCGGGACAGGGAGTTTCCGCAACTAATGAAAAACTGTTTTTT. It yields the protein CASSLSPGQGVSATNEKLFF.

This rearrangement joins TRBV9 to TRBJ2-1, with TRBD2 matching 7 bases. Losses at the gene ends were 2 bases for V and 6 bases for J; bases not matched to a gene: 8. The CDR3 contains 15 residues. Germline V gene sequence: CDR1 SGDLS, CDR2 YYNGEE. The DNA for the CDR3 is TGTGCCAGCAGCGTCGCGGCGGGGGAGCTCAATGAGCAGTTCTTC. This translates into CASSVAAGELNEQFF.

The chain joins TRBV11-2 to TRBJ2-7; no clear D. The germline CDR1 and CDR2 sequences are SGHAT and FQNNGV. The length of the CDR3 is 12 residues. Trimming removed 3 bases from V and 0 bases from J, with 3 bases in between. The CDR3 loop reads CASSFGSYEQYF. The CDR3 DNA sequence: TGTGCCAGCAGCTTCGGCTCCTACGAGCAGTACTTC. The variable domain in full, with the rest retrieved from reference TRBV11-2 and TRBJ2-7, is EAGVAQSPRYKIIEKRQSVAFWCNPISGHATLYWYQQILGQGPKLLIQFQNNGVVDDSQLPKDRFSAERLKGVDSTLKIQPAKLEDSAVYLCASSFGSYEQYFGPGTRLTVT.

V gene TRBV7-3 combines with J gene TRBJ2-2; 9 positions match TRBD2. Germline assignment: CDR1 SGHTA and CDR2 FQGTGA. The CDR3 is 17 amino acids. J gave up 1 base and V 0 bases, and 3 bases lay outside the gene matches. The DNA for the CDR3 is TGTGCCAGCAGCTTAACTCATAGCGGGGGGAACACCGGGGAGCTGTTTTTT. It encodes CASSLTHSGGNTGELFF.

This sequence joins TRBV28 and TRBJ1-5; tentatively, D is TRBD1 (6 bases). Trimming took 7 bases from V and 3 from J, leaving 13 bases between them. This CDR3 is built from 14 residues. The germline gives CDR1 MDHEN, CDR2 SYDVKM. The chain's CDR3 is CASTLGQPNQPQHF. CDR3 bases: TGTGCCAGCACCCTCGGACAGCCCAATCAGCCCCAGCATTTT.

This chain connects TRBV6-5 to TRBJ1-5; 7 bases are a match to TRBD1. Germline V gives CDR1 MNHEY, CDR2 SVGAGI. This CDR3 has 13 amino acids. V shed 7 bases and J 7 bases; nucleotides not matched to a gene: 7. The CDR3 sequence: CASTPQGRQPQHF. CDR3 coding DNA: TGTGCCAGCACCCCACAGGGGAGGCAGCCCCAGCATTTT.

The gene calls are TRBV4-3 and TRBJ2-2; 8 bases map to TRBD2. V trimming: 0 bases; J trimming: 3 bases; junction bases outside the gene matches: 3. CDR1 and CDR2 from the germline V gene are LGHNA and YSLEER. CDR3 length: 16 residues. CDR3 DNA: TGCGCCAGCAGCCAAGATTCCGGGGGGGACACCGGGGAGCTGTTTTTT. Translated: CASSQDSGGDTGELFF.

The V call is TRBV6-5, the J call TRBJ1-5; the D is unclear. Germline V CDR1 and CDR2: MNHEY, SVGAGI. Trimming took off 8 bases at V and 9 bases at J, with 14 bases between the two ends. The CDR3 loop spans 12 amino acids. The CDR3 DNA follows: TGTGCCAGCTCGGGAGCCTTTGGGCCCCAGCATTTT. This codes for CASSGAFGPQHF.